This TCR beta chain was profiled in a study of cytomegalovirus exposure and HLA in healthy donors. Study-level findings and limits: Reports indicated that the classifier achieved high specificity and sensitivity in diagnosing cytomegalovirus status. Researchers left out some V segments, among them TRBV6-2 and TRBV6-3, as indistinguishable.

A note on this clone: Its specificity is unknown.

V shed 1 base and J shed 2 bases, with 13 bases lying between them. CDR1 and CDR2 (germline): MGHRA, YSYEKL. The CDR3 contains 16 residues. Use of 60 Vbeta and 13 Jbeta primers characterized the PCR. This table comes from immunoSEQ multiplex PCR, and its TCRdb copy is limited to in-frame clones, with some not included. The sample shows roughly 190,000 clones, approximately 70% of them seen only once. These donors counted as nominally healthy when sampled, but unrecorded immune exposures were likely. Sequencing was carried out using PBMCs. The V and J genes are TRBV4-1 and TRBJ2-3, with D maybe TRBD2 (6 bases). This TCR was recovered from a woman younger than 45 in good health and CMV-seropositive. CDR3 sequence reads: CASSQGGGVPTDTQYF. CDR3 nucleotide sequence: TGCGCCAGCAGCCAAGGAGGCGGGGTACCCACAGATACGCAGTATTTT.